This T cell receptor beta chain originates from a study of T cells after yellow fever vaccination. The CDR3 extends over 13 amino acids. The germline V and J ends were trimmed by 8 bases and 4 bases, with 13 bases remaining between them. Germline-derived CDR1 and CDR2 are MNHEY and SVGAGI. A process of 5'RACE template switching, which added a universal primer site and UMIs, was used to make TCR cDNA. TCRdb re-derived calls from the 5' RACE reads in MiXCR, one entry per CDR3 protein. The sample has some 240,000 distinct CDR3 sequences; around 4.9% are singletons. Findings and limits, study-wide: Contaminants from the bulk population, in the form of abundant clonotypes, could be found in FACS-sorted repertoires.

A note on this clonotype: The target antigen is unknown.

Sequences were derived from CD4+ T cells sorted from PBMCs, sampled on the day of the yellow fever booster vaccination. This TCR came from a man between 18 and 29 years old who received the YFV17D yellow fever vaccine. The V and J genes are TRBV6-5 and TRBJ2-3, with unresolved D. The DNA for the CDR3 is TGTGCCAGCTGGACCCAAGGTCCAGATACGCAGTATTTT. Protein: CASWTQGPDTQYF.